Included here is one T cell receptor (beta chain) sequence, with context. Profiled with immunoSEQ multiplex PCR; TCRdb holds only in-frame clones, not every one. The sample holds about 380,000 clones, around 96% seen once. The CDR3 consists of 14 residues. The V segment lost 6 bases and the J segment 3 bases; nucleotides outside the gene matches: 6. Germline V gene data show CDR1 as WSHSY and CDR2 as SAAADI. These data come from a study of shared clonotypes between healthy human individuals. Sequencing was carried out using memory CD8+ T cells sorted from blood. Subset here: CD45RO+ cells pooled with CCR7-negative TemRA cells. The sequence came from a man aged 30-40 years in good health. The J gene is TRBJ2-7, the V gene TRBV10-2, with 9 bases matching TRBD2. CDR3 DNA sequence: TGCGCCAGCAGGAAGACGCGGGAGGGCTACGAGCAGTACTTC. Translating it yields CASRKTREGYEQYF.